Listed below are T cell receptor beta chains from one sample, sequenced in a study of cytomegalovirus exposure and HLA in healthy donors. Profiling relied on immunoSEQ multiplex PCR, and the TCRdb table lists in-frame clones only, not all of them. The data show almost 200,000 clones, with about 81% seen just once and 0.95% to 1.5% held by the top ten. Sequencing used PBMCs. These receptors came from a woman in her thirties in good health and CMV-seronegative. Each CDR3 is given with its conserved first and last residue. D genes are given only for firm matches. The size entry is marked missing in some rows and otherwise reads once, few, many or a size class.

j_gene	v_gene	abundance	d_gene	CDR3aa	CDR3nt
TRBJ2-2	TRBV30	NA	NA	CAWSRARELFF	TGTGCCTGGAGCAGGGCCCGGGAGCTGTTTTTT
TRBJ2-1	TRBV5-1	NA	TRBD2	CASSPRLAGYNEQFF	TGCGCCAGCAGCCCCCGGCTAGCGGGGTACAATGAGCAGTTCTTC
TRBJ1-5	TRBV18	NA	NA	CASSPPRQPQHF	TGTGCCAGCTCACCACCCCGGCAGCCCCAGCATTTT
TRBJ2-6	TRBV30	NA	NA	CAWIPAWASGANVLTF	TGTGCCTGGATCCCAGCCTGGGCCTCTGGGGCCAACGTCCTGACTTTC
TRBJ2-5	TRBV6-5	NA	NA	CASSYLETQYF	TGTGCCAGCAGTTACCTGGAGACCCAGTACTTC
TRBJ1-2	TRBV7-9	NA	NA	CASSPRAGYGYTF	TGTGCCAGCAGCCCCCGCGCAGGCTATGGCTACACCTTC
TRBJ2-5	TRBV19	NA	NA	CASSTRVQETQYF	TGTGCCAGTAGTACTCGGGTCCAAGAGACCCAGTACTTC
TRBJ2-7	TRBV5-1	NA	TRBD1	CASSLPGQGPYEQYF	TGCGCCAGCAGCTTACCGGGACAGGGGCCCTACGAGCAGTACTTC
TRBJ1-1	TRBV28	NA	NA	CASSSGHPNTEAFF	TGTGCCAGCAGTTCGGGACACCCGAACACTGAAGCTTTCTTT
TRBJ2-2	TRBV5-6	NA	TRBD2	CASSSAAGEGNSGELFF	TGTGCCAGCAGCTCGGCCGCTGGGGAGGGGAACAGCGGGGAGCTGTTTTTT
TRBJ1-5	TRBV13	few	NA	CASSLGPGNQPQHF	TGTGCCAGCAGCTTAGGGCCAGGCAATCAGCCCCAGCATTTT
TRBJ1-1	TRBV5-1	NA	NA	CASSLPGQNTEAFF	TGCGCCAGCAGCTTGCCAGGGCAGAACACTGAAGCTTTCTTT
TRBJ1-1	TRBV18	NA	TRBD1	CASSSNRGDTEAFF	TGTGCCAGCTCATCAAACAGGGGGGACACTGAAGCTTTCTTT
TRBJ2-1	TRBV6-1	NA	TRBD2	CASSLAGGHYNEQFF	TGTGCCAGCAGTTTAGCGGGAGGTCACTACAATGAGCAGTTCTTC
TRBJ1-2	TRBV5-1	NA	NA	CASSQGAVYGYTF	TGCGCCAGCAGCCAAGGGGCCGTCTATGGCTACACCTTC
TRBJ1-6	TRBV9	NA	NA	CASTGQGNSPLHF	TGTGCCAGTACCGGCCAGGGAAATTCACCCCTCCACTTT
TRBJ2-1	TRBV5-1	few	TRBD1	CASSTGQEYNEQFF	TGCGCCAGCAGCACGGGACAGGAATACAATGAGCAGTTCTTC
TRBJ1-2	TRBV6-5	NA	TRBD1	CASGRDRVAYGYTF	TGTGCCAGCGGAAGGGACAGGGTCGCCTATGGCTACACCTTC
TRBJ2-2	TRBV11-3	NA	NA	CASSQNTGELFF	TGTGCCAGCAGCCAGAACACCGGGGAGCTGTTTTTT
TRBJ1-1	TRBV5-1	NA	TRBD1	CASSLVATGEGTEAFF	TGCGCCAGCAGCTTGGTCGCGACAGGGGAGGGCACTGAAGCTTTCTTT
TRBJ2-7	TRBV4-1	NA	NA	CASSQARFRGYEQYF	TGCGCCAGCAGCCAAGCTCGCTTCCGCGGCTACGAGCAGTACTTC
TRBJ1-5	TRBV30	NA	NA	CAWSELNRNQPQHF	TGTGCCTGGAGTGAACTAAACAGGAATCAGCCCCAGCATTTT
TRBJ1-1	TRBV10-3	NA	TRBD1	CATRQGPNTEAFF	TGTGCCACACGACAGGGACCGAACACTGAAGCTTTCTTT
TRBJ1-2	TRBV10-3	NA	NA	CAINGGTDYGYTF	TGTGCCATCAACGGCGGGACGGACTATGGCTACACCTTC
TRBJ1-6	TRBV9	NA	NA	CASSETTGNNSPLHF	TGTGCCAGCAGCGAAACAACAGGGAATAATTCACCCCTCCACTTT
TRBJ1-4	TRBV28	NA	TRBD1	CASRTIRQGGTEKLFF	TGTGCCAGCAGGACGATACGACAGGGGGGAACTGAAAAACTGTTTTTT
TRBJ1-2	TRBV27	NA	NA	CASSFSGFYGYTF	TGTGCCAGCAGTTTTTCCGGGTTTTATGGCTACACCTTC
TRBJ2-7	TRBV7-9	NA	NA	CASSLASSSYEQYF	TGTGCCAGCAGCTTAGCGTCTAGCTCCTACGAGCAGTACTTC
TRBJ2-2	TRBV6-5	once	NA	CASSYRTENTGELFF	TGTGCCAGCAGTTACCGGACAGAGAACACCGGGGAGCTGTTTTTT
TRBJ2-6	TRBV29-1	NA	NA	CSVGSSGANVLTF	TGCAGCGTCGGTAGCTCTGGGGCCAACGTCCTGACTTTC
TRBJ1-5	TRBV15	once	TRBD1	CATSWTGGNQPQHF	TGTGCCACTAGCTGGACAGGGGGAAATCAGCCCCAGCATTTT
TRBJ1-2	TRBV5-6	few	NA	CASSFVDGYTF	TGTGCCAGCAGCTTTGTCGATGGCTACACCTTC
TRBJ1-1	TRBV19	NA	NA	CASSPRGGGNTEAFF	TGTGCCAGTAGTCCCCGGGGAGGGGGGAACACTGAAGCTTTCTTT
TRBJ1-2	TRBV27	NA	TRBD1	CASSLVTRTGTYGYTF	TGTGCCAGCAGTTTAGTCACCAGGACAGGGACCTATGGCTACACCTTC
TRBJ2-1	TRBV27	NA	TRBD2	CASRKGPLAGAHNEQFF	TGTGCCAGCAGGAAGGGGCCCCTAGCGGGAGCCCACAATGAGCAGTTCTTC
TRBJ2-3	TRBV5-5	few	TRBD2	CASRSSGGTDTQYF	TGTGCCAGCAGATCTAGCGGGGGCACAGATACGCAGTATTTT
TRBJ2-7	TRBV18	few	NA	CASSPPTRGSYEQYF	TGTGCCAGCTCACCACCAACTAGGGGGAGCTACGAGCAGTACTTC
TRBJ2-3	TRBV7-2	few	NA	CASSLSSLDTQYF	TGTGCCAGCAGCCTAAGTTCACTAGATACGCAGTATTTT
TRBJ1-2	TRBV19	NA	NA	CASEDSGLDGYTF	TGTGCCAGTGAAGACAGTGGTCTCGATGGCTACACCTTC
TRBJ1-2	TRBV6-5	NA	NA	CASSYSRGIYGYTF	TGTGCCAGCAGTTACTCCAGGGGAATTTATGGCTACACCTTC
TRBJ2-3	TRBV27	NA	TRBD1	CASSWGQFSTDTQYF	TGTGCCAGCAGTTGGGGACAGTTTAGCACAGATACGCAGTATTTT
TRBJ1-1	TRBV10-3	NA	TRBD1	CAIMRQTGPRTEAFF	TGTGCCATCATGAGACAGACAGGGCCGCGCACTGAAGCTTTCTTT
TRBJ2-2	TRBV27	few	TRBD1	CASREQGAGELFF	TGTGCCAGCAGGGAACAGGGGGCCGGGGAGCTGTTTTTT
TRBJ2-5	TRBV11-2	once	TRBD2	CASSRPPLAGGRETQYF	TGTGCCAGCAGCCGACCCCCACTAGCGGGGGGGCGAGAGACCCAGTACTTC
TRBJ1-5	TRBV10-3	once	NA	CAIRGESNQPQHF	TGTGCCATCAGGGGCGAGAGCAATCAGCCCCAGCATTTT
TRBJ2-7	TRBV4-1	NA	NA	CASSQEVRYEQYF	TGCGCCAGCAGCCAAGAGGTGCGCTACGAGCAGTACTTC
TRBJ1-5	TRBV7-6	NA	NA	CASSLVPGRSNQPQHF	TGTGCCAGCAGCTTAGTCCCAGGGAGGAGCAATCAGCCCCAGCATTTT
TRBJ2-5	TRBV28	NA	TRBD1	CASRHGTGPRKTQYF	TGTGCCAGCAGGCACGGGACAGGGCCTCGGAAGACCCAGTACTTC
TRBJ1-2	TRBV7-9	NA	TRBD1	CASRGTGAFNYGYTF	TGTGCCAGCAGAGGGACAGGGGCCTTTAACTATGGCTACACCTTC
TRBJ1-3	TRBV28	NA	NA	CASSSPGGISGNTIYF	TGTGCCAGCAGTTCACCCGGCGGTATCTCTGGAAACACCATATATTTT
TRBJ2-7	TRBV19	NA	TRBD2	CASSITGGAAHSYEQYF	TGTGCCAGTAGTATAACGGGAGGGGCGGCCCACTCCTACGAGCAGTACTTC
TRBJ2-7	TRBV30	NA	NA	CAWSSTLYEQYF	TGTGCCTGGAGCTCGACTTTATACGAGCAGTACTTC
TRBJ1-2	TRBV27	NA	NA	CASSLGQNSYGYTF	TGTGCCAGCAGTTTAGGACAGAACAGCTATGGCTACACCTTC
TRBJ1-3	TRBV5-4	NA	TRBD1	CASSLDRGAGNTIYF	TGTGCCAGCAGCTTGGACAGGGGGGCCGGAAACACCATATATTTT